This T cell receptor beta chain emerged from a study of shared clonotypes between healthy human individuals. The study's findings and limits: Of the naive CD4 clonotypes, roughly 5% were shared across a handful of donors.

As to this clone: Antigen unknown.

The CDR3 has 16 residues. Trimming removed 1 base from V and 4 bases from J, with 15 bases in between. Germline V gene lookup returns CDR1 SGHVS and CDR2 FNYEAQ. It was CD45RO-negative cells, positively selected for CCR7, that made up naive CD8 cells, with terminally differentiated effector memory CD45RA+ cells excluded. Every one of the donors was a Caucasian adult that lived in Nashville, Tennessee. DNA at 200 ng, around 30,000 T cell genomes, went into sorted-subset replicate PCRs. Per the original data handling: Filtering differed because ImmunoSEQ produced junction-only sequences that carried no quality scores. Using immunoSEQ multiplex PCR, the repertoire was profiled, and TCRdb retains in-frame clones only, with some absent. V and J calls and clone size are copied from that table; D and trimming were computed from the DNA. Of 800,000 or so clones listed, about 96% are singletons.

V usage is TRBV7-6 and J usage is TRBJ2-3, with unresolved D. This TCR was sampled from a man younger than 40 in good health. Sequencing was performed on naive CD8+ T cells sorted from blood. This CDR3 is CASSLGHPEGADTQYF. The DNA for the CDR3 is TGTGCCAGCAGCTTAGGACACCCCGAAGGTGCAGATACGCAGTATTTT.